This TCR beta chain comes out of a study of blood T cell dynamics during melanoma immunotherapy. On the study more broadly: First-line therapy was either pembrolizumab or nivolumab with ipilimumab for metastatic melanoma.

As regards this clone: Its antigen remains unknown. Distinct nucleotide sequences in the sample also encode this CDR3.

Losses at the gene ends were 2 bases for V and 4 bases for J; bases not matched to a gene: 4. The germline gives CDR1 MNHNY, CDR2 SVGAGI (reference sequence). The CDR3 extends over 15 amino acids. Time point defined: pre-treatment baseline. Patients with prior systemic cancer treatment, concomitant immunosuppressants, or other active malignancies were excluded. The table came from immunoSEQ multiplex PCR; TCRdb's copy has only in-frame clones and leaves some out. The sample lists tens of thousands of clones; roughly 91% were seen once. Notes on the study in general: Clones driving repertoire changes may be melanoma-specific or general immune activation.

J is TRBJ1-5 and V is TRBV6-6; TRBD1 matches at 8 bases. This TCR derives from a human donor with melanoma. The starting material was blood, obtained from a patient treated with checkpoint blockade. This CDR3 reads CASSYPGQGNQPQHF. As DNA, the CDR3 is TGTGCCAGCAGTTACCCAGGACAGGGTAATCAGCCCCAGCATTTT.